This TCR beta chain was retrieved from a study of blood T cell repertoires in COVID-19. Profiled with immunoSEQ multiplex PCR; TCRdb holds only in-frame clones, not every one. The sample contains 75,000 to 80,000 clones, around 90% of which appear only once. The CDR3 is 18 residues long. Sequenced: peripheral blood. The sequence was collected from a human donor in a cohort sampled during active COVID-19. The chain has TRBV21-1 and TRBJ2-1; the table's TRBD2 call for D was not verified on the DNA. TRBV21-1 constitutes a pseudogene. The CDR3 DNA sequence: TGTGCCAGCAGCAAGAGAGTTTTTAGGGGACTCGAGTACAATGAGCAGTTCTTC. Its translation: CASSKRVFRGLEYNEQFF.